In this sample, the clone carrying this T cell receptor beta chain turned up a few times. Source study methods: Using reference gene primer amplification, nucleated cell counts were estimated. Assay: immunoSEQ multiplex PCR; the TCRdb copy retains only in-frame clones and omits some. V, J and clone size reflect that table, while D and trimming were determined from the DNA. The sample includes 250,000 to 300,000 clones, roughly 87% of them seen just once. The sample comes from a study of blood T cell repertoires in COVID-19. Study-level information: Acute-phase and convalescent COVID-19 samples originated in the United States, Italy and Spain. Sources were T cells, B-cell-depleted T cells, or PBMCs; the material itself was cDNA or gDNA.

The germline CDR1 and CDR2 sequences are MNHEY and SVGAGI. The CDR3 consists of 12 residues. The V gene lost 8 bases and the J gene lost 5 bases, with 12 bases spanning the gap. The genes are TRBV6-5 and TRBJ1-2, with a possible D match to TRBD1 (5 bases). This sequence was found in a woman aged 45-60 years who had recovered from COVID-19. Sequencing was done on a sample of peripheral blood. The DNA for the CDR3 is TGTGCCAGCTATGGGGCGACTTATGGCTACACCTTC. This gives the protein CASYGATYGYTF.